Below, 21 T cell receptor beta chains from the same sample are listed, as sequenced in a study of cytomegalovirus exposure and HLA in healthy donors. Researchers ran the PCR with 60 Vbeta and 13 Jbeta primers. Produced via immunoSEQ multiplex PCR; TCRdb's table is partial and in-frame only. The data hold some 140,000 clones, with more than 75% observed a single time. The source material was PBMCs. These TCRs come from a man in his thirties or forties in good health and CMV-seropositive.

This clone turned up a few times. The V gene is TRBV7-2, the J gene TRBJ2-2, with a possible D match to TRBD1 (5 bases). V was cut by 5 bases and J by 8 bases, with 15 bases left in between. CDR1 and CDR2 from the germline V gene are SGHTA and FQGNSA. This CDR3 is 14 amino acids long. CDR3 DNA: TGTGCCAGCAGCCCACGGACACAAGGGGGGGAGCTGTTTTTT. Amino acids: CASSPRTQGGELFF.

V is TRBV4-2 and J is TRBJ2-2; perhaps TRBD1 as D (5 bases). Trimming pared 0 bases from V and 6 bases from J, leaving 11 bases between. The CDR3 runs to 15 residues. Germline V gene data show CDR1 as LGHNA and CDR2 as YNFKEQ. The CDR3 protein is CASSQEGALPGELFF. The DNA for the CDR3 is TGTGCCAGCAGCCAAGAAGGGGCACTCCCCGGGGAGCTGTTTTTT.

The chain has TRBV27 and TRBJ1-5; 7 positions match TRBD1. V lost 7 bases, J lost 1 base, and 4 bases stayed unmatched. The V gene's germline CDR1 is MNHEY and CDR2 SMNVEV (reference sequence). The CDR3 has 14 residues. The CDR3 spells CASKEGASNQPQHF. The CDR3 bases are TGTGCCAGCAAGGAGGGGGCGAGCAATCAGCCCCAGCATTTT.

The V gene is TRBV2, the J gene TRBJ1-4, with 7 bases lining up with TRBD1. The CDR3 extends over 17 amino acids. Per germline, CDR1 SNHLY and CDR2 FYNNEI. With 2 bases clipped from V and 2 bases from J, the junction kept 8 bases outside the gene matches. DNA of the CDR3: TGTGCCAGCAGTGAATATCAGGGGGTTGGGACTAATGAAAAACTGTTTTTT. This encodes CASSEYQGVGTNEKLFF.

The chain employs TRBV10-2 and TRBJ2-1; 12 nucleotides match TRBD2. The length of the CDR3 is 15 residues. From germline, CDR1 is WSHSY and CDR2 SAAADI. The V segment lost 5 bases and the J segment 3 bases; nucleotides outside the gene matches: 2. This chain's CDR3 is CASSKTSGSYNEQFF. The CDR3, as DNA: TGCGCCAGCAGTAAGACTAGCGGGAGCTACAATGAGCAGTTCTTC.

This clone appeared a single time. The V and J genes are TRBV28 and TRBJ2-2; D is ambiguous. The germline gives CDR1 MDHEN, CDR2 SYDVKM. The CDR3 contains 12 residues. Deletions cut 6 bases from V and 1 base from J, with 3 bases between. CDR3 sequence reads: CASSWNTGELFF. CDR3 in DNA: TGTGCCAGCAGCTGGAACACCGGGGAGCTGTTTTTT.

The chain is built from TRBV6-1 and TRBJ2-7; 11 nucleotides agree with TRBD1. Germline V gives CDR1 MNHNS, CDR2 SASEGT. CDR3 length equals 14 residues. V dropped 6 bases and J dropped 7; count of bases not matched to a gene: 8. The CDR3 DNA is TGTGCCAGCAGGGCCGGGACAGGGGGTGGAGAGCAGTACTTC. Translation gives CASRAGTGGGEQYF.

CDR3 residues: CASSQVTSGPTDTQYF. For the CDR3, the DNA is TGTGCCAGCAGCCAAGTGACTAGCGGCCCCACAGATACGCAGTATTTT. V gene TRBV4-2 combines with J gene TRBJ2-3, with 9 bases matching TRBD2. CDR3 length: 16 amino acids. Germline-derived CDR1 and CDR2 are LGHNA and YNFKEQ. Trimming took 1 base from V and 2 from J; bases not matched to a gene: 4.

This clone has a single count. CDR3 nucleotide sequence: TGTGCCAGCAGCTTAGACGAGCGGTTTTACGAGCAGTACTTC. Protein sequence: CASSLDERFYEQYF. The chain recombines TRBV7-2 with TRBJ2-7; the D gene is possibly TRBD2 (5 bases). From germline, CDR1 is SGHTA and CDR2 FQGNSA. The V and J ends lost 1 base and 4 bases respectively, with 11 bases between them. The CDR3 loop spans 14 amino acids. The full variable domain, completed using reference TRBV7-2 and TRBJ2-7, is GAGVSQSPSNKVTEKGKDVELRCDPISGHTALYWYRQSLGQGLEFLIYFQGNSAPDKSGLPSDRFSAERTGGSVSTLTIQRTQQEDSAVYLCASSLDERFYEQYFGPGTRLTVT.

V and J are TRBV9 and TRBJ1-4; the D is unclear. Germline V lookup: CDR1 SGDLS, CDR2 YYNGEE. The CDR3 spans 17 residues. Trimming cost V 0 bases and J 0 bases, with 12 bases left between them. The CDR3 DNA reads TGTGCCAGCAGCGTAGGCGGTGAGGTTGCAACTAATGAAAAACTGTTTTTT. Amino acid sequence: CASSVGGEVATNEKLFF.

The DNA of the CDR3 is TGTGCCAGCAGTTCGGGGGGGCAGGATCAGCCCCAGCATTTT. Its protein product is CASSSGGQDQPQHF. V gene TRBV28 combines with J gene TRBJ1-5, with a weak D call TRBD1 (6 bases). Germline V gives CDR1 MDHEN, CDR2 SYDVKM. The ends were cut back, 4 bases at V and 5 bases at J, with 12 bases in the middle. The CDR3 runs 14 residues.

The V and J genes are TRBV7-9 and TRBJ2-1; tentatively, D is TRBD2 (5 bases). Germline V gene lookup returns CDR1 SEHNR and CDR2 FQNEAQ (reference sequence). This CDR3 comprises 16 residues. Trimming left V 5 bases short and J 3 bases short, with 17 bases between. In DNA form, the CDR3 reads TGTGCCAGCAGCCCCCCGGGGAAGCTCAACTACAATGAGCAGTTCTTC. Translating gives CASSPPGKLNYNEQFF. Full variable domain (missing parts from reference TRBV7-9 and TRBJ2-1): DTGVSQNPRHKITKRGQNVTFRCDPISEHNRLYWYRQTLGQGPEFLTYFQNEAQLEKSRLLSDRFSAERPKGSFSTLEIQRTEQGDSAMYLCASSPPGKLNYNEQFFGPGTRLTVL.

The CDR3 reads CASSFPGAYEQYF. The CDR3 bases are TGTGCCAGCAGCTTTCCCGGGGCCTACGAGCAGTACTTC. The V gene is TRBV7-2, the J gene TRBJ2-7; D possibly corresponds to TRBD2 (5 bases). V lost 3 bases to trimming and J lost 2 bases, with 8 bases between them. There are 13 residues in the CDR3. Germline V gene data show CDR1 as SGHTA and CDR2 as FQGNSA.

This chain links TRBV21-1 with TRBJ1-5. TRBV21-1 is noted as a pseudogene. CDR3 length: 16 residues. CDR3 region: CASSKPREGSNQPQHF. In nucleotides, the CDR3 is TGTGCCAGCAGCAAACCGAGGGAGGGCTCCAATCAGCCCCAGCATTTT.

V usage is TRBV6-1 and J usage is TRBJ2-7; TRBD1 agrees at 8 bases. From germline, CDR1 is MNHNS and CDR2 SASEGT. This CDR3 comprises 15 residues. After removal of 5 bases from V and 3 bases from J, the junction contained 9 bases not matched to a gene. The CDR3 reads CASSTGQGTFYEQYF. The CDR3 DNA reads as TGTGCCAGCAGTACCGGACAGGGAACCTTCTACGAGCAGTACTTC.

The chain couples TRBV6-6 to TRBJ2-7, with D possibly matching TRBD1 (5 bases). The V and J ends lost 2 bases and 1 base respectively, with 6 bases between them. Germline-derived CDR1 and CDR2 are MNHNY and SVGAGI (reference sequence). There are 13 residues in the CDR3. The CDR3 loop is CASSYRGSYEQYF. The CDR3 DNA sequence: TGTGCCAGCAGTTACAGGGGATCCTACGAGCAGTACTTC.

J is TRBJ2-1 and V is TRBV7-2; D ambiguous. Germline lookup yields CDR1 SGHTA and CDR2 FQGNSA. Trimming left V 5 bases short and J 1 base short, with 9 bases between. The CDR3 is 14 amino acids. The CDR3 region is CASSELPSYNEQFF. In DNA, the CDR3 is TGTGCCAGCAGCGAACTTCCTTCCTACAATGAGCAGTTCTTC. The full variable domain, with the rest looked up from reference TRBV7-2 and TRBJ2-1, is GAGVSQSPSNKVTEKGKDVELRCDPISGHTALYWYRQSLGQGLEFLIYFQGNSAPDKSGLPSDRFSAERTGGSVSTLTIQRTQQEDSAVYLCASSELPSYNEQFFGPGTRLTVL.

This clone was observed once. This chain connects TRBV27 to TRBJ2-6; TRBD1 matches at 9 bases. Losses at the gene ends were 1 base for V and 1 base for J; bases not matched to a gene: 17. The CDR3 has 22 amino acids. Germline lookup yields CDR1 MNHEY and CDR2 SMNVEV (reference sequence). DNA of the CDR3: TGTGCCAGCAGTTTATGGCTACCCGCTTCGGGACAGGGATTTTCTGGGGCCAACGTCCTGACTTTC. It codes for CASSLWLPASGQGFSGANVLTF. The full variable domain, completed using reference TRBV27 and TRBJ2-6, is EAQVTQNPRYLITVTGKKLTVTCSQNMNHEYMSWYRQDPGLGLRQIYYSMNVEVTDKGDVPEGYKVSRKEKRNFPLILESPSPNQTSLYFCASSLWLPASGQGFSGANVLTFGAGSRLTVL.

This chain uses TRBV11-3 with TRBJ2-6, with D uncertain. The V gene lost 5 bases and the J gene lost 4 bases, with 15 bases spanning the gap. Germline V lookup: CDR1 SGHNT, CDR2 YENEEA. The CDR3 covers 16 residues. The DNA of the CDR3 is TGTGCCAGCAGCCCCGTTTACAACCCCGGGGCCAACGTCCTGACTTTC. Translating gives CASSPVYNPGANVLTF.

To note about this clone: The junction differs from germline at one of its ends, possibly a read error. The chain combines TRBV7-9 with TRBJ2-7; 7 nucleotides agree with TRBD2. Germline CDR1 SEHNR, CDR2 FQNEAQ (reference sequence). There are 15 residues in the CDR3. The CDR3 coding sequence is TGTGCCAGCAGCCTAGCGGCGGGGTTTTGGCGTGAGCAGTACTTC. As protein: CASSLAAGFWREQYF.

The chain has TRBV9 and TRBJ1-3; TRBD1 matches 7 bases. This CDR3 has 14 amino acids. V dropped 4 bases and J dropped 2; count of bases not matched to a gene: 3. The germline CDR1 and CDR2 sequences are SGDLS and YYNGEE. CDR3 in amino acids: CASSPGTAGNTIYF. The CDR3 DNA is TGTGCCAGCAGCCCGGGGACAGCTGGAAACACCATATATTTT.